These 20 T cell receptor beta chains share one sample of origin, sequenced in a study of CD8 T cells in ankylosing spondylitis. TCRdb re-analysed the 5' RACE reads in MiXCR, keeping a single row per CDR3 protein. The sample lists some 200,000 distinct CDR3 sequences; 15% to 20% were seen once. The sequencing sample was made of blood, either unsorted or a sorted T cell fraction (not recorded which). Receptors originate from a male donor under 30 with ankylosing spondylitis or in good health (not recorded which).

This clonotype was recorded many times. This sequence joins TRBV29-1 and TRBJ2-7, with 8 bases fitting TRBD1. With V trimmed by 4 bases and J by 4 bases, 15 bases remained unmatched. The CDR3 has 16 residues. From germline, CDR1 is SQVTM and CDR2 ANQGSEA. For the CDR3, the DNA is TGCAGCGTTGCGGGCTGGGACAGGCCTGGGGGTTACGAGCAGTACTTC. It translates to CSVAGWDRPGGYEQYF.

This clonotype was found once. The chain recombines TRBV12-3 or TRBV12-4 with TRBJ2-7; D is possibly TRBD2 (5 bases). This CDR3 is built from 13 residues. V lost 0 bases and J lost 5, with 8 bases in between. CDR3 region: CASSLAGVDEQYF. CDR3 DNA sequence: TGTGCCAGCAGTTTAGCGGGAGTCGACGAGCAGTACTTC.

In its sample, this clonotype was seen many times. The V gene is TRBV6-5, the J gene TRBJ1-1, with D perhaps TRBD1 (5 bases). CDR1 is MNHEY, CDR2 SVGAGI, per germline. Trimming stripped 0 bases from V and 7 bases from J, with 12 bases between. The CDR3 has 14 residues. The CDR3 nucleotides read TGTGCCAGCAGTTACTCTTCAGGGTTTGATGAAGCTTTCTTT. This translates into CASSYSSGFDEAFF.

Many counts were recorded for this clonotype. J is TRBJ2-1 and V is TRBV4-1, with 10 nucleotides matching TRBD2. Germline trimming cut 0 bases from V and 7 bases from J; bases unmatched to any gene: 6. The CDR3 spans 16 residues. CDR1 is MGHRA and CDR2 is YSYEKL in the germline V gene. The CDR3 sequence: CASSQEGAGGPNEQFF. In DNA, the CDR3 is TGCGCCAGCAGCCAAGAAGGAGCGGGAGGGCCGAATGAGCAGTTCTTC.

This clonotype was found many times. The chain couples TRBV15 to TRBJ2-1, with TRBD2 matching over 7 bases. This CDR3 region has 15 residues. V was clipped by 9 bases and J by 3 bases; unmatched bases: 11. In germline, CDR1 is LNHNV, CDR2 YYDKDF (reference sequence). CDR3 protein: CATKSGRGSYNEQFF. DNA for the CDR3: TGTGCCACTAAGTCTGGTCGCGGGAGCTACAATGAGCAGTTCTTC.

The chain carries TRBV4-1 and TRBJ2-1; no firm D call. CDR3 length equals 15 residues. V lost 0 bases, J lost 6 bases, and 12 bases lay in between. Germline CDR1 is MGHRA and CDR2 is YSYEKL. In DNA form, the CDR3 reads TGCGCCAGCAGCCAAGATTATACTGGGTTCAATGAGCAGTTCTTC. It codes for CASSQDYTGFNEQFF.

The V gene is TRBV12-3 or TRBV12-4, the J gene TRBJ2-3; TRBD2 aligns across 10 bases. This CDR3 is 19 amino acids long. Trimming at V came to 8 bases and at J to 2 bases, leaving 19 bases not matched to a gene. This CDR3 is CASCLRLAGDWGLTDTQYF. CDR3 nucleotides: TGTGCCAGCTGTCTCCGGCTAGCGGGAGATTGGGGGCTCACAGATACGCAGTATTTT.

This clonotype was counted many times. This chain joins TRBV7-2 and TRBJ2-3; D might be TRBD1 (6 bases). This CDR3 comprises 15 residues. Germline-derived CDR1 and CDR2 are SGHTA and FQGNSA. Trimming cost V 0 bases and J 1 base, with 8 bases left between them. CDR3 sequence: CASSLAGHGTDTQYF. The CDR3 DNA reads TGTGCCAGCAGCTTAGCGGGACACGGCACAGATACGCAGTATTTT.

This clonotype was seen ten or more times. The chain couples TRBV18 to TRBJ2-1; weak D call: TRBD2 (5 bases). V lost 11 bases, J lost 0 bases, and 14 bases lay in between. The length of the CDR3 is 14 residues. Germline CDR1 is KGHSH and CDR2 is LQKENI. This CDR3 is CASARDSSYNEQFF. The DNA for the CDR3 is TGTGCCTCAGCACGGGATAGCTCCTACAATGAGCAGTTCTTC.

The chain uses TRBV10-3 and TRBJ2-3, with TRBD2 identical over 15 bases. The CDR3 has 16 amino acids. Trimming removed 5 bases from V and 6 bases from J; junction bases left unmatched: 6. The V gene's germline CDR1 is ENHRY and CDR2 SYGVKD. CDR3 sequence (DNA): TGTGCCATCAGTATGGGACTAGCGGGAGGAACGGATACGCAGTATTTT. This translates into CAISMGLAGGTDTQYF.

This clonotype was picked up many times. The chain uses TRBV9 and TRBJ2-7; D is uncertain. The CDR3 totals 15 residues. Trimming removed 0 bases at V and 3 bases at J, with 13 bases between. CDR1 SGDLS and CDR2 YYNGEE come from the germline V gene. CDR3 loop: CASSVGQAQSYEQYF. CDR3 DNA: TGTGCCAGCAGCGTAGGGCAGGCACAAAGCTACGAGCAGTACTTC.

This clonotype was seen at least ten times. The chain carries TRBV10-3 and TRBJ1-1; no reliable D call. CDR3 size: 12 residues. The germline V gene has CDR1 ENHRY and CDR2 SYGVKD. The V and J ends lost 0 bases and 9 bases respectively, with 8 bases between them. DNA for the CDR3: TGTGCCATCAGTGAGTCAATAGACAAAGCTTTCTTT. The encoded protein is CAISESIDKAFF.

This clonotype was counted many times. The rearrangement joins TRBV29-1 to TRBJ2-1; 8 bases are shared with TRBD2. Germline CDR1 SQVTM, CDR2 ANQGSEA. There are 13 residues in the CDR3. V shed 6 bases, J shed 5 bases, and the junction held 6 bases outside the gene matches. The CDR3 sequence is CSVSGTRNNEQFF. The DNA of the CDR3 is TGCAGCGTCTCCGGGACTAGGAACAATGAGCAGTTCTTC.

This clonotype was counted ten times or more. This chain uses TRBV18 with TRBJ2-1; D is possibly TRBD1 or TRBD2 (5 bases each). Looked up from germline, CDR1 is KGHSH and CDR2 is LQKENI. V was shortened by 1 base and J by 1 base, with 8 bases between the two germline ends. The CDR3 is made up of 15 amino acids. CDR3 DNA: TGTGCCAGCTCACCACAGGGGAGTTCCTACAATGAGCAGTTCTTC. Translating it yields CASSPQGSSYNEQFF.

In its sample, this clonotype was seen many times. The chain is built from TRBV12-3 or TRBV12-4 and TRBJ2-2; D might be TRBD2 (5 bases). Deletions cut 6 bases from V and 7 bases from J, with 18 bases between. CDR3 length equals 15 residues. The CDR3 region has the DNA TGTGCCAGCAGCCCCGATGTGCCTAGCCGCGGGGAGCTGTTTTTT. Amino acid sequence: CASSPDVPSRGELFF.

This clonotype was counted at least ten times. The rearrangement uses TRBV2 and TRBJ2-7; D is unclear. With 8 bases removed from V and 2 bases from J, the gap between germline ends came to 10 bases. Per germline, CDR1 SNHLY and CDR2 FYNNEI. The CDR3 loop spans 12 amino acids. CDR3 nucleotide sequence: TGTGCCAGCTCGGCGGAACCCTACGAGCAGTACGTC. This sequence encodes CASSAEPYEQYV.

This clonotype came up many times. The V gene is TRBV24-1, the J gene TRBJ2-2; 7 bases line up with TRBD2. The germline V gene encodes CDR1 KGHDR and CDR2 SFDVKD. This CDR3 spans 16 amino acids. V shed 9 bases, J shed 1 base, and the junction held 10 bases outside the gene matches. This chain's CDR3 is CATGPLAGWNTGELFF. For the CDR3, the DNA is TGTGCCACCGGGCCTTTAGCGGGTTGGAACACCGGGGAGCTGTTTTTT.

This clonotype was observed many times. This chain joins TRBV5-1 and TRBJ2-7, with 12 bases aligning to TRBD2. The junction had 1 base not matched to a gene; V was cut back by 0 bases and J by 3 bases. The CDR3 extends over 15 amino acids. Germline lookup yields CDR1 SGHRS and CDR2 YFSETQ. The CDR3 nucleotides are TGCGCCAGCAGCTTGGGACTAGCGGGAGACTACGAGCAGTACGTC. It encodes CASSLGLAGDYEQYV.

The rearrangement joins TRBV13 to TRBJ1-1, with 8 bases aligning to TRBD1. CDR3 size: 14 residues. J was trimmed by 6 bases and V by 5 bases; bases with no gene match: 8. Germline lookup yields CDR1 PRHDT and CDR2 FYEKMQ (reference sequence). The CDR3 DNA sequence: TGTGCCAGCAGCACACGACAGGGGTCGGCTGAAGCTTTCTTT. Translating it yields CASSTRQGSAEAFF.

This clonotype occurred many times. The chain is built from TRBV5-1 and TRBJ2-3, with D possibly being TRBD2 (6 bases). The CDR3 length is 16 residues. CDR1 SGHRS and CDR2 YFSETQ come from the germline V gene. The V end was cut by 1 base, the J end by 3 bases, with 15 bases between. CDR3 coding DNA: TGCGCCAGCAGCTTGTTGACTAGTTGGTCTACAGATACGCAGTATTTT. As protein: CASSLLTSWSTDTQYF.